Shown below are 27 T cell receptor beta chains from a single sample sequenced in a study of Ad26.COV2.S vaccination and SARS-CoV-2 variants. Profiled with immunoSEQ multiplex PCR; TCRdb holds only in-frame clones, not every one. The profile shows 200,000 to 250,000 clones, roughly 90% of them singletons. Treatment here: roughly 19 received Ad26.COV2.S at low or high dose, single or two shots; five or six received placebo; per-sample allocation not given. Samples analyzed were those drawn on day 63 after the first vaccine or placebo injection. This specimen was peripheral blood, taken in a trial of Ad26.COV2.S vaccine versus placebo. The receptors stem from a person aged 18-60 years who received the Ad26.COV2.S COVID-19 vaccine or a placebo.

V is TRBV6-5 and J is TRBJ1-5, with 8 nucleotides matching TRBD1. Germline CDR1 is MNHEY and CDR2 is SVGAGI. This CDR3 is built from 15 residues. V lost 6 bases to trimming and J lost 2 bases; unmatched junction nucleotides: 6. The CDR3 here is CASRSGGVGNQPQHF. In DNA form, the CDR3 reads TGTGCCAGCAGATCAGGGGGCGTTGGCAATCAGCCCCAGCATTTT.

The chain employs TRBV29-1 and TRBJ2-2, with TRBD2 identical over 7 bases. The CDR3 is made up of 17 amino acids. Germline values: CDR1 SQVTM, CDR2 ANQGSEA. V trimming: 4 bases; J trimming: 1 base; junction bases outside the gene matches: 12. This CDR3 is CSVAPTSAGVNTGELFF. CDR3 sequence (DNA): TGCAGCGTTGCCCCTACTAGCGCCGGAGTGAACACCGGGGAGCTGTTTTTT.

The V call is TRBV2, the J call TRBJ1-2; unclear D gene. Trimming shortened V by 7 bases and J by 2 bases, and 17 bases separated the two germline ends. Germline loops: CDR1 SNHLY, CDR2 FYNNEI. The CDR3 spans 15 residues. The CDR3, as DNA: TGTGCCAGCATCGCCGAGACACGCCAAAACTATGGCTACACCTTC. Protein: CASIAETRQNYGYTF.

V and J are TRBV5-1 and TRBJ2-1; 10 bases are a match to TRBD2. Trimming removed 6 bases from V and 4 bases from J; junction bases left unmatched: 10. Germline CDR1 and CDR2: SGHRS and YFSETQ. The CDR3 loop spans 16 amino acids. For the CDR3, the DNA is TGCGCCAGCAACCAAGGCTCTAGCGGGGGTTACAATGAGCAGTTCTTC. Translated: CASNQGSSGGYNEQFF.

The chain couples TRBV30 to TRBJ1-4, with 7 bases matching TRBD1. This CDR3 comprises 13 residues. Trimming removed 3 bases from V and 7 bases from J; junction bases left unmatched: 5. Germline-derived CDR1 and CDR2 are GTSNPN and SVGIG (reference sequence). The CDR3 DNA sequence: TGTGCCTGGAGGCTTCAGGGGGTTGAAAAACTGTTTTTT. It translates to CAWRLQGVEKLFF.

The chain employs TRBV10-2 and TRBJ2-1; 11 bases match TRBD2. The CDR3 loop spans 14 amino acids. V shed 10 bases, J shed 5 bases, and the junction held 7 bases outside the gene matches. CDR1 and CDR2 (germline): WSHSY, SAAADI. The CDR3 reads CATATSGRNNEQFF. CDR3 in DNA: TGCGCCACCGCCACTAGCGGGAGAAACAATGAGCAGTTCTTC.

The chain is built from TRBV11-3 and TRBJ2-5, with D tentatively TRBD2 (5 bases). Germline CDR1 is SGHNT and CDR2 is YENEEA. CDR3 size: 15 residues. V lost 0 bases to trimming and J lost 1 base, with 9 bases between them. The CDR3 DNA sequence: TGTGCCAGCAGCTTAGATGGGAGCTTCCAAGAGACCCAGTACTTC. Amino acid sequence: CASSLDGSFQETQYF.

Concerning this clone: An end of the junction differs from the germline gene, which may be a read error. This sequence joins TRBV20-1 and TRBJ2-5, with D perhaps TRBD1 (5 bases). CDR3 length equals 8 residues. Germline loops: CDR1 DFQATT, CDR2 SNEGSKA (reference sequence). Here the CDR3 reads CSVSRVDF. The DNA for the CDR3 is TGCAGTGTAAGCAGGGTGGACTTC.

This clone was found once. The chain combines TRBV5-1 with TRBJ1-1; D not certain. The germline V gene has CDR1 SGHRS and CDR2 YFSETQ. The CDR3 length is 13 residues. Trimming removed 4 bases at V and 1 base at J, with 8 bases between. CDR3 residues: CASSADSNTEAFF. CDR3 bases: TGCGCCAGCAGCGCGGATTCGAACACTGAAGCTTTCTTT.

CDR3 sequence: CASSPSGLRWRQFF. The DNA of the CDR3 is TGTGCCAGCAGCCCTAGCGGGCTCAGATGGAGGCAGTTCTTC. V is TRBV6-2 or TRBV6-3 and J is TRBJ2-1; 8 bases agree with TRBD2. This CDR3 spans 14 amino acids. CDR1 is MNHEY, CDR2 SVGEGT, per germline. J was trimmed by 12 bases and V by 6 bases; bases with no gene match: 13.

The chain has TRBV27 and TRBJ2-3; TRBD2 agrees at 7 bases. Germline trimming cut 1 base from V and 3 bases from J; bases unmatched to any gene: 10. Germline V lookup: CDR1 MNHEY, CDR2 SMNVEV (reference sequence). This CDR3 region has 17 residues. CDR3: CASSLLAAGEGTDTQYF. The DNA of the CDR3 is TGTGCCAGCAGTTTATTAGCGGCGGGAGAGGGGACAGATACGCAGTATTTT.

J is TRBJ2-2 and V is TRBV5-1, with 7 bases that match TRBD1. J gave up 2 bases and V 4 bases, and 5 bases lay outside the gene matches. This CDR3 contains 15 residues. Germline CDR1 and CDR2: SGHRS and YFSETQ. The CDR3 DNA reads TGCGCCAGCAGCATAAACAGGGGTAACACCGGGGAGCTGTTTTTT. Protein: CASSINRGNTGELFF.

V gene TRBV7-3 combines with J gene TRBJ1-3, with D possibly matching TRBD1 (5 bases). Germline CDR1 reads SGHTA; CDR2 reads FQGTGA. The CDR3 is 15 amino acids. V lost 3 bases and J 1 base, leaving 10 bases between the germline ends. CDR3 nucleotide sequence: TGTGCCAGCAGCTTGGGTGGGGGTTCTGGAAACACCATATATTTT. The encoded protein is CASSLGGGSGNTIYF. Full variable domain (remainder filled in from reference TRBV7-3 and TRBJ1-3): GAGVSQTPSNKVTEKGKYVELRCDPISGHTALYWYRQSLGQGPEFLIYFQGTGAADDSGLPNDRFFAVRPEGSVSTLKIQRTERGDSAVYLCASSLGGGSGNTIYFGEGSWLTVV.

The J gene is TRBJ2-7, the V gene TRBV9; D ambiguous. Per germline, CDR1 SGDLS and CDR2 YYNGEE. The ends were cut back, 0 bases at V and 4 bases at J, with 20 bases in the middle. The CDR3 is 17 amino acids. The CDR3 sequence is CASSVGLSWAPFYEQYF. CDR3 bases: TGTGCCAGCAGCGTAGGTCTGAGTTGGGCCCCATTTTACGAGCAGTACTTC.

This chain links TRBV19 with TRBJ2-7, with D possibly TRBD2 on 5 matching bases. Germline V gives CDR1 LNHDA, CDR2 SQIVND (reference sequence). Trimming took off 3 bases at V and 7 bases at J, with 10 bases between the two ends. The CDR3 covers 12 residues. The CDR3 coding sequence is TGTGCCAGTAGTATCGGAGGACGGGAGCAGTACTTC. Amino acids: CASSIGGREQYF.

The chain employs TRBV19 and TRBJ2-7; 13 bases match TRBD2. The CDR3 is made up of 15 amino acids. With V trimmed by 5 bases and J by 2 bases, 3 bases remained unmatched. The germline V gene encodes CDR1 LNHDA and CDR2 SQIVND (reference sequence). The chain's CDR3 is CASSYGLAGAYEQYF. DNA for the CDR3: TGTGCCAGTAGTTACGGACTAGCGGGAGCCTACGAGCAGTACTTC.

The chain combines TRBV15 with TRBJ2-2; D is uncertain. In germline, CDR1 is LNHNV, CDR2 YYDKDF (reference sequence). V was pared by 3 bases and J by 7 bases, with 6 bases between. This CDR3 is built from 12 residues. The CDR3: CATSSQVGELFF. Here the CDR3 DNA reads TGTGCCACCAGCAGTCAGGTCGGGGAGCTGTTTTTT.

The J gene is TRBJ2-7, the V gene TRBV7-2; TRBD1 might be the D (6 bases). Germline V gives CDR1 SGHTA, CDR2 FQGNSA. Trimming left V 5 bases short and J 3 bases short, with 8 bases between. The CDR3 has 12 residues. This chain's CDR3 is CASSLTGYEQYF. The CDR3 DNA reads TGTGCCAGCAGCCTGACAGGCTACGAGCAGTACTTC.

The chain employs TRBV4-3 and TRBJ2-2, with TRBD1 as a possible D gene (5 bases). The CDR3 extends over 13 amino acids. The V gene's germline CDR1 is LGHNA and CDR2 YSLEER. Trimming cost V 4 bases and J 5 bases, with 8 bases left between them. The CDR3 nucleotides read TGCGCCAGCAGCCCCGCAGGGACCGGGGAGCTGTTTTTT. Translating it yields CASSPAGTGELFF.

The V call is TRBV9, the J call TRBJ2-2; possibly TRBD2 for D (7 bases). V was trimmed by 2 bases and J by 2 bases, leaving 10 bases between them. The CDR3 consists of 15 residues. Germline CDR1 SGDLS, CDR2 YYNGEE. Here the CDR3 DNA reads TGTGCCAGCAGCGTGGGAGGGGGTAACACCGGGGAGCTGTTTTTT. This encodes CASSVGGGNTGELFF.

This chain uses TRBV15 with TRBJ2-7; D is possibly TRBD1 (6 bases). The CDR3 extends over 13 amino acids. Between the trimmed V and J ends, which lost 0 bases and 4 bases, there was a span of 7 bases. In germline, CDR1 is LNHNV, CDR2 YYDKDF (reference sequence). CDR3 sequence: CATSRETGYEQYF. The CDR3 DNA sequence: TGTGCCACCAGCAGAGAAACAGGGTACGAGCAGTACTTC.

The chain has TRBV10-3 and TRBJ1-1; weak D call: TRBD1 (5 bases). Germline values: CDR1 ENHRY, CDR2 SYGVKD. The CDR3 extends over 11 amino acids. V lost 6 bases and J lost 11, with 13 bases in between. DNA for the CDR3: TGTGCCATCAGCGTTAGGGGCATGGCTTTCTTT. This encodes CAISVRGMAFF.

The chain carries TRBV9 and TRBJ2-3, with 8 bases identical to TRBD2. Germline assignment: CDR1 SGDLS and CDR2 YYNGEE. The CDR3 spans 15 residues. Unmatched junction bases numbered 4, after V lost 2 bases and J lost 2 bases. CDR3 DNA sequence: TGTGCCAGCAGCGTCAGAGCGGGGGACACAGATACGCAGTATTTT. Protein product: CASSVRAGDTDTQYF.

V is TRBV6-2 or TRBV6-3 and J is TRBJ2-1; TRBD2 agrees at 12 bases. Germline V gene lookup returns CDR1 MNHEY and CDR2 SVGEGT. V was pared by 5 bases and J by 5 bases, with 4 bases of the junction left unmatched. The CDR3 length is 15 residues. CDR3 protein: CASSLAGGFNNEQFF. The CDR3 nucleotides read TGTGCCAGCAGTCTAGCGGGAGGGTTTAACAATGAGCAGTTCTTC.

This clone was seen once. V usage is TRBV6-5 and J usage is TRBJ2-1; 9 positions agree with TRBD2. Germline CDR1 reads MNHEY; CDR2 reads SVGAGI. V trimming: 2 bases; J trimming: 6 bases; junction bases outside the gene matches: 5. CDR3 size: 15 residues. This CDR3 is CASSYGGRAVNEQFF. Written as DNA, the CDR3 is TGTGCCAGCAGTTACGGCGGGAGGGCCGTCAATGAGCAGTTCTTC.

The chain links TRBV9 to TRBJ2-2; possibly TRBD1 or TRBD2 for D (5 bases each). This CDR3 has 15 residues. Germline V gives CDR1 SGDLS, CDR2 YYNGEE. V lost 2 bases and J 2 bases, leaving 10 bases between the germline ends. CDR3 in DNA: TGTGCCAGCAGCGTTGGGGGTTTAAACACCGGGGAGCTGTTTTTT. As protein: CASSVGGLNTGELFF. The complete variable domain, with remaining parts taken from reference TRBV9 and TRBJ2-2, reads DSGVTQTPKHLITATGQRVTLRCSPRSGDLSVYWYQQSLDQGLQFLIQYYNGEERAKGNILERFSAQQFPDLHSELNLSSLELGDSALYFCASSVGGLNTGELFFGEGSRLTVL.

This clone appeared once. V is TRBV19 and J is TRBJ2-5; D is perhaps TRBD2 (6 bases). The V gene lost 5 bases and the J gene lost 1 base, with 14 bases spanning the gap. The CDR3 has 15 residues. Germline loops: CDR1 LNHDA, CDR2 SQIVND (reference sequence). In DNA form, the CDR3 reads TGTGCCAGTAGTGAAGGGACTCGCCCCCAAGAGACCCAGTACTTC. Its translation is CASSEGTRPQETQYF.